A single sample gave rise to the 5 T cell receptor beta chains below, sequenced in a study of cytomegalovirus exposure and HLA in healthy donors. Vbeta (60) and Jbeta (13) primers were used in the PCR. Generated by immunoSEQ multiplex PCR, the TCRdb table keeps only in-frame clones and is missing some. The sample holds approximately 73,000 clones, around 58% seen once. The sample was PBMCs. Receptors originate from a man younger than 40 in good health and CMV-seropositive.

This chain uses TRBV27 with TRBJ2-1; 7 positions agree with TRBD1. The CDR3 length is 13 residues. The trim removed 6 bases at V and 5 bases at J, leaving 4 bases unmatched. Looked up from germline, CDR1 is MNHEY and CDR2 is SMNVEV (reference sequence). The chain's CDR3 is CASSPGTDNEQFF. Written as DNA, the CDR3 is TGTGCCAGCAGCCCCGGGACAGACAATGAGCAGTTCTTC.

The chain joins TRBV28 to TRBJ2-3; D is perhaps TRBD1 (6 bases). V lost 6 bases and J lost 0, with 13 bases in between. Germline CDR1 MDHEN, CDR2 SYDVKM. The length of the CDR3 is 15 residues. The CDR3 coding sequence is TGTGCCAGCAGGAAAGGGGGTCGAAGCACAGATACGCAGTATTTT. As protein: CASRKGGRSTDTQYF.

The chain has TRBV6-5 and TRBJ2-3; D may be TRBD2 (5 bases). The CDR3 runs 14 residues. Between the trimmed V and J ends, which lost 8 bases and 1 base, there was a span of 13 bases. Looked up from germline, CDR1 is MNHEY and CDR2 is SVGAGI. The CDR3 DNA reads as TGTGCCAGCGGCCAAATTAGCGGCACAGATACGCAGTATTTT. It translates to CASGQISGTDTQYF.

The J gene is TRBJ1-5, the V gene TRBV6-6, with 7 positions matching TRBD1. V lost 8 bases and J lost 2; bases outside the gene matches: 6. CDR3 length: 14 residues. The germline V gene encodes CDR1 MNHNY and CDR2 SVGAGI (reference sequence). In DNA form, the CDR3 reads TGTGCCAGCCTACAGGGGACTGGCAATCAGCCCCAGCATTTT. Amino acids: CASLQGTGNQPQHF.

The V and J genes are TRBV7-3 and TRBJ2-1; TRBD2 aligns across 9 bases. The V and J ends lost 5 bases and 7 bases, in that order; junction bases with no gene match: 15. Germline values: CDR1 SGHTA, CDR2 FQGTGA. This CDR3 region has 17 residues. The CDR3 region is CASSPESGSGRRNEQFF. CDR3 sequence (DNA): TGTGCCAGCAGCCCGGAATCAGGGAGCGGGAGGAGGAATGAGCAGTTCTTC.